The entry below describes one T cell receptor (beta chain). As yet, its antigen is unknown. This table comes from immunoSEQ multiplex PCR, and its TCRdb copy is limited to in-frame clones, with some not included. The sample lists approximately 3,000 clones, around three fifths occurring once. This sample was included in a study of early stage breast cancer tumors. Findings and limits, study-wide: Tumors had roughly 2.5-fold higher T cell density than normal breast.

Trimming stripped 4 bases from V and 7 bases from J, with 16 bases between. The germline gives CDR1 SQVTM, CDR2 ANQGSEA. There are 14 residues in the CDR3. Sequencing was carried out using breast tumor tissue. The sequence was obtained from a person aged 40 to 49 with breast cancer. The rearrangement uses TRBV29-1 and TRBJ2-2; D possibly corresponds to TRBD2 (5 bases). The CDR3 loop reads CSVVYPGSSGELFF. CDR3 DNA sequence: TGCAGCGTTGTTTACCCGGGATCGAGCGGGGAGCTGTTTTTT.